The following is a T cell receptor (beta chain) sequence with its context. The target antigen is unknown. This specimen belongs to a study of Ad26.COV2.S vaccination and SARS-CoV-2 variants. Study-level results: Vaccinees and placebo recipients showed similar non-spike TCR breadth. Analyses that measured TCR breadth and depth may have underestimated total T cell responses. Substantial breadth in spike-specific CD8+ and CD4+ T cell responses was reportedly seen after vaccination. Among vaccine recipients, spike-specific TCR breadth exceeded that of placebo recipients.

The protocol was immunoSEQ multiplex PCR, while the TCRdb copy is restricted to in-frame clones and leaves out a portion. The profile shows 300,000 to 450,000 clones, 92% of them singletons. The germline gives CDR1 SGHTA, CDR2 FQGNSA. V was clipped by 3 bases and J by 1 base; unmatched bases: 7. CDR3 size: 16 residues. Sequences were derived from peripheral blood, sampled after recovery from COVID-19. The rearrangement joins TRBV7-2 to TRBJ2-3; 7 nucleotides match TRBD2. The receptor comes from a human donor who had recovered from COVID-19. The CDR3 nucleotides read TGTGCCAGCAGCTTGGTCGGACTAGGCGGCACAGATACGCAGTATTTT. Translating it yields CASSLVGLGGTDTQYF.